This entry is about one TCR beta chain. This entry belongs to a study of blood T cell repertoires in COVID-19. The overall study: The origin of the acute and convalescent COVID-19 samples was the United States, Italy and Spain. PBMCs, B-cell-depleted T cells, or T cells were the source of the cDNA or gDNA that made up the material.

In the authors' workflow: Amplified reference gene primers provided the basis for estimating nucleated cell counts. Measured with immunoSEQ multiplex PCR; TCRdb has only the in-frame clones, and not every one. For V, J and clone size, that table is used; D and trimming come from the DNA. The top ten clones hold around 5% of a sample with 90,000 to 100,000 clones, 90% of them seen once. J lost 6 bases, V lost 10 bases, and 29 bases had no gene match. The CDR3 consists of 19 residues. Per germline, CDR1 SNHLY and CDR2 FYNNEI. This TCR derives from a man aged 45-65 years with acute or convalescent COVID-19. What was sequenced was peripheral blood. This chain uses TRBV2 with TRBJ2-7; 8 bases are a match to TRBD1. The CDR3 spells CAIVLLQGEVAAPIGEQYF. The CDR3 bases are TGTGCCATCGTTCTTTTACAGGGGGAAGTAGCAGCACCGATTGGCGAGCAGTACTTC. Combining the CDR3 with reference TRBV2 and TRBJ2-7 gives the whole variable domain EPEVTQTPSHQVTQMGQEVILRCVPISNHLYFYWYRQILGQKVEFLVSFYNNEISEKSEIFDDQFSVERPDGSNFTLKIRSTKLEDSAMYFCAIVLLQGEVAAPIGEQYFGPGTRLTVT.